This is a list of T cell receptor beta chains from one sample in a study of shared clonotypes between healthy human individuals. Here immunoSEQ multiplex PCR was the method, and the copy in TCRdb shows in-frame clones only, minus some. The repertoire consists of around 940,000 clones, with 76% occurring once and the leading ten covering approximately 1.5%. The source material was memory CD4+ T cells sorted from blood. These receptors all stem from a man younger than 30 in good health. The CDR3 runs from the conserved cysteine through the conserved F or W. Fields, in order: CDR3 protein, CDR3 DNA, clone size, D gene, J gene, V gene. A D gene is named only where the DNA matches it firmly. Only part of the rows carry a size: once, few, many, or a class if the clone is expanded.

cdr3_aa: CASQPGRGTEAFF
cdr3_nt: TGCGCCAGCCAGCCGGGAAGGGGAACTGAAGCTTTCTTT
clone_size: .
d_call: .
j_call: TRBJ1-1
v_call: TRBV10-1

cdr3_aa: CATTPGATNEKLFF
cdr3_nt: TGTGCCACCACCCCGGGGGCAACTAATGAAAAACTGTTTTTT
clone_size: .
d_call: .
j_call: TRBJ1-4
v_call: TRBV6-1

cdr3_aa: CASSLEGWEQYF
cdr3_nt: TGTGCCAGCAGCTTAGAAGGGTGGGAGCAGTACTTC
clone_size: .
d_call: .
j_call: TRBJ2-7
v_call: TRBV7-8

cdr3_aa: CASSPLLGLVGTDTQYF
cdr3_nt: TGTGCCAGCTCACCACTTCTGGGACTGGTAGGCACAGATACGCAGTATTTT
clone_size: .
d_call: .
j_call: TRBJ2-3
v_call: TRBV18

cdr3_aa: CASSFLGITDTQYF
cdr3_nt: TGTGCCAGCAGCTTCCTCGGGATTACAGATACGCAGTATTTT
clone_size: .
d_call: .
j_call: TRBJ2-3
v_call: TRBV11-1

cdr3_aa: CAISQGAKEKLFF
cdr3_nt: TGTGCCATCAGCCAGGGGGCTAAGGAAAAACTGTTTTTT
clone_size: few
d_call: TRBD1
j_call: TRBJ1-4
v_call: TRBV10-3

cdr3_aa: CASSSAGTSGVMKQFF
cdr3_nt: TGTGCCAGCAGCTCGGCCGGGACTAGCGGGGTGATGAAGCAGTTCTTC
clone_size: .
d_call: TRBD2
j_call: TRBJ2-1
v_call: TRBV5-6

cdr3_aa: CASSESGGTGETQYF
cdr3_nt: TGCGCCAGCAGTGAGTCAGGGGGCACGGGAGAGACCCAGTACTTC
clone_size: .
d_call: TRBD1
j_call: TRBJ2-5
v_call: TRBV10-2

cdr3_aa: CASSQDRGYQETQYF
cdr3_nt: TGTGCCAGCAGTCAGGACAGGGGGTACCAAGAGACCCAGTACTTC
clone_size: .
d_call: TRBD1
j_call: TRBJ2-5
v_call: TRBV6-6

cdr3_aa: CASSQDFFPQETQYF
cdr3_nt: TGTGCCAGCAGCCAAGATTTTTTTCCCCAAGAGACCCAGTACTTC
clone_size: .
d_call: .
j_call: TRBJ2-5
v_call: TRBV4-2

cdr3_aa: CASSLALATNTGELFF
cdr3_nt: TGTGCCAGCAGTTTGGCGCTAGCCACGAACACCGGGGAGCTGTTTTTT
clone_size: few
d_call: .
j_call: TRBJ2-2
v_call: TRBV27

cdr3_aa: CASSAGSPIEAFF
cdr3_nt: TGTGCCAGCAGTGCCGGAAGTCCGATTGAAGCTTTCTTT
clone_size: .
d_call: .
j_call: TRBJ1-1
v_call: TRBV27

cdr3_aa: CAWGKGLAGDTGELFF
cdr3_nt: TGTGCCTGGGGTAAAGGACTAGCGGGGGACACCGGGGAGCTGTTTTTT
clone_size: .
d_call: TRBD2
j_call: TRBJ2-2
v_call: TRBV30

cdr3_aa: CASSQDLGDRGNEKLFF
cdr3_nt: TGTGCCAGCAGCCAAGATCTGGGGGACAGGGGGAATGAAAAACTGTTTTTT
clone_size: .
d_call: TRBD1
j_call: TRBJ1-4
v_call: TRBV14

cdr3_aa: CASSYPESSYEQYF
cdr3_nt: TGTGCCAGCAGTTATCCTGAGAGCTCCTACGAGCAGTACTTC
clone_size: .
d_call: .
j_call: TRBJ2-7
v_call: TRBV6-6

cdr3_aa: CASSLGGQGEAFF
cdr3_nt: TGCGCCAGCAGCTTGGGAGGACAGGGTGAAGCTTTCTTT
clone_size: .
d_call: TRBD1
j_call: TRBJ1-1
v_call: TRBV5-1

cdr3_aa: CASSSGAGQTQYF
cdr3_nt: TGTGCCAGCAGCTCGGGAGCGGGACAGACCCAGTACTTC
clone_size: once
d_call: TRBD2
j_call: TRBJ2-5
v_call: TRBV7-3